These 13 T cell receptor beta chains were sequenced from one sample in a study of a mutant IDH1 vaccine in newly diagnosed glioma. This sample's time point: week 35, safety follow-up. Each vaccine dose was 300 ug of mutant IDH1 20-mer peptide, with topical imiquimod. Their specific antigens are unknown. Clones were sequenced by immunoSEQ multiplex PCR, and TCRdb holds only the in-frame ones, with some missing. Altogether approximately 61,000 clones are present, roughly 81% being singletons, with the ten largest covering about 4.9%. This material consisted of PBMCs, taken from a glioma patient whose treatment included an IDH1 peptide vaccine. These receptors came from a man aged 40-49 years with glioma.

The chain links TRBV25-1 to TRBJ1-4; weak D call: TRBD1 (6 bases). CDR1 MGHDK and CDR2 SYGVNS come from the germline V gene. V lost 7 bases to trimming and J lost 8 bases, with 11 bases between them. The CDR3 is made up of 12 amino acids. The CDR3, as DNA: TGTGCCAGCACCGAAAGGGGGGAAAAACTGTTTTTT. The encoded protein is CASTERGEKLFF.

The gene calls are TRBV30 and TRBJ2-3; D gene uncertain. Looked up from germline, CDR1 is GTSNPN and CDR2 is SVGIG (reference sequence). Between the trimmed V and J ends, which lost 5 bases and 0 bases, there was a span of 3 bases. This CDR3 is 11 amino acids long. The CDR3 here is CAWDSTDTQYF. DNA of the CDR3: TGTGCCTGGGATAGCACAGATACGCAGTATTTT.

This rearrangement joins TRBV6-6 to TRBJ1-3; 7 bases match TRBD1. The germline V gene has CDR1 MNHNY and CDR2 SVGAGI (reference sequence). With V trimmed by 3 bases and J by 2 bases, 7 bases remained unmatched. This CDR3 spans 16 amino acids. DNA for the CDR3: TGTGCCAGCAGTTATGACAGGGAACGCGCTGGAAACACCATATATTTT. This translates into CASSYDRERAGNTIYF.

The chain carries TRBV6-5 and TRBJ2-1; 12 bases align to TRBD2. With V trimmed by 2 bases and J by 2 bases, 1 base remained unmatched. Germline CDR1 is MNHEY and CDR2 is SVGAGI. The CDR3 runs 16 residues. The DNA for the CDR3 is TGTGCCAGCAGTTACCGGACTAGCGGGACCTACAATGAGCAGTTCTTC. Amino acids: CASSYRTSGTYNEQFF.

CDR3 loop: CSVARTATNYGYTF. The CDR3 DNA follows: TGCAGCGTTGCTCGGACGGCCACTAACTATGGCTACACCTTC. The chain combines TRBV29-1 with TRBJ1-2; no clear D gene. This CDR3 spans 14 amino acids. Germline values: CDR1 SQVTM, CDR2 ANQGSEA. Trimming shortened V by 4 bases and J by 0 bases, and 12 bases separated the two germline ends.

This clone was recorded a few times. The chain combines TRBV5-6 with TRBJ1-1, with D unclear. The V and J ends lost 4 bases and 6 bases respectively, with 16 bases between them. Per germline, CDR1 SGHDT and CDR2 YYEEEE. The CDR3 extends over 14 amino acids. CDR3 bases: TGTGCCAGCAGCCTGGACGACCTTGGAGCTGAAGCTTTCTTT. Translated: CASSLDDLGAEAFF.

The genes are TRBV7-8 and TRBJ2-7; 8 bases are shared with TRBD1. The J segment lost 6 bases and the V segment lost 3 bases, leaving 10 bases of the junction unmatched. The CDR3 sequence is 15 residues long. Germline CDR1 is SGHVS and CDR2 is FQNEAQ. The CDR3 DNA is TGTGCCAGCAGCTTCGGACGGACAGGGTATACCGAGCAGTACTTC. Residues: CASSFGRTGYTEQYF.

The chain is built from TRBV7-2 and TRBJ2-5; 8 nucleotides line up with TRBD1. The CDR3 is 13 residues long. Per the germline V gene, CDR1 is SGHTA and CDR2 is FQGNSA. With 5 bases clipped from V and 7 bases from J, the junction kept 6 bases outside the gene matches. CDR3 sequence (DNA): TGTGCCAGCAGCCCCGGACAGGGAGGGACCCAGTACTTC. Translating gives CASSPGQGGTQYF.

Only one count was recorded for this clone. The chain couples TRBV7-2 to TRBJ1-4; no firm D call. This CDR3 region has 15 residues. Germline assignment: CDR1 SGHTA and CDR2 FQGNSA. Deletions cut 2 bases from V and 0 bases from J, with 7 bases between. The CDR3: CASSLSAATNEKLFF. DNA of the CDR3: TGTGCCAGCAGCTTATCTGCTGCAACTAATGAAAAACTGTTTTTT.

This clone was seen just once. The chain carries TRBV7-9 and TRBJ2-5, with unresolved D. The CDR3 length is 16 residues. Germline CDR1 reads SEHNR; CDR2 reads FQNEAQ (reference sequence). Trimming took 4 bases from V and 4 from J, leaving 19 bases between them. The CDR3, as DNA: TGTGCCAGCAGCTCATGGCCGGCTACGGAATCAGAGACCCAGTACTTC. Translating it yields CASSSWPATESETQYF.

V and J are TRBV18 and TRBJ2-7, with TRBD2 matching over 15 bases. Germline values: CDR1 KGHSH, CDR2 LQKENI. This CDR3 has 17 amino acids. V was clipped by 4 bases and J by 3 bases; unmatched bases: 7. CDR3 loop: CASSLLGLAGGGYEQYF. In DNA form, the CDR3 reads TGTGCCAGCTCACTATTGGGACTAGCGGGAGGCGGCTACGAGCAGTACTTC.

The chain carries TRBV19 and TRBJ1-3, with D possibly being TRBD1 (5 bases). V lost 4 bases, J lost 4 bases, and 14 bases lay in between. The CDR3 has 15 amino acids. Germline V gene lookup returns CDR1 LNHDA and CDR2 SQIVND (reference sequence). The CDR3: CASSTVGGSGNTIYF. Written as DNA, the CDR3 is TGTGCCAGTAGTACGGTCGGGGGGTCCGGAAACACCATATATTTT.

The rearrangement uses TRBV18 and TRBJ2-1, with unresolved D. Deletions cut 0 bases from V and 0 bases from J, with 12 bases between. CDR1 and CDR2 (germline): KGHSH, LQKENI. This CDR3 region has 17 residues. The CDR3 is CASSPPYEYNSYNEQFF. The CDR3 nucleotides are TGTGCCAGCTCACCACCTTACGAGTACAACTCCTACAATGAGCAGTTCTTC.